This paragraph covers one T cell receptor (beta chain) sequence. The target of this receptor is not known. Per-base qualities were not stored, and no clone one base away is much larger. These data originate in a study of technical replicates of blood from a few donors (dated by TCRdb to 2016 to 2017). Receptor libraries were prepared by the immunoSEQ multiplex PCR assay. TCRdb provides this immuneACCESS table in a form limited to in-frame rearrangements. Some clones are lacking; in checked studies, under half of them reflect an unresolved V gene, and why the rest are absent is not known. The sample data list about 13,000 clones, and roughly 80% of these were observed just once. The ten largest clonotypes hold 9% to 15% of the sample. V and J lose 5 bases and 0 bases, and a span of 8 bases separates them. The CDR3 covers 14 residues, taking in both the cysteine and the phenylalanine. Only the CDR3 DNA stays, 42 bases, in frame from base 1. The germline V gene yields SGHTA for CDR1 and FQGNSA for CDR2.

Input material: PBMCs. The receptor chain draws on TRBV7-2 and TRBJ2-1; TRBD2 is perhaps the D gene, given 6 matching bases. The sequence was collected from a human donor in good health. The CDR3 region reads CASSEDYSYNEQFF. Read as DNA, the sequence is TGTGCCAGCAGCGAGGACTACTCCTACAATGAGCAGTTCTTC.